This TCR beta chain was observed in a study of OX40 agonist ivuxolimab in advanced cancers. On the study more broadly: Dose-escalation patients suffered from hepatocellular carcinoma, melanoma, renal cell or head and neck cancer. Participants averaged approximately 61 years of age (range about 23 to 80) and were around 80% male.

With regard to this clone: The antigen remains unidentified.

Measured with immunoSEQ multiplex PCR; TCRdb has only the in-frame clones, and not every one. Of tens of thousands of clones in the sample, around 94% are singletons; the top ten hold around 20%. A history of autoimmune disease or systemic immunosuppression excluded patients. Whole-study results and caveats: Relative to CD4+ cells, CD8+ T cells on average had more expanded clones.

The sequence derives from an adult with an advanced solid tumor such as melanoma, head and neck, liver or kidney cancer. Here the sequenced sample was CD4+ or CD8+ T cells sorted from blood, taken in a trial of the OX40 agonist ivuxolimab.

CDR3 protein: CASSLLPGQGPIDEAFF. CDR3 nucleotides: TGTGCCAGCAGCCTATTGCCTGGGCAGGGCCCTATAGATGAAGCTTTCTTT. The J gene is TRBJ1-1, the V gene TRBV11-2, with D possibly matching TRBD1 (5 bases). The V end was cut by 5 bases, the J end by 7 bases, with 26 bases between. The CDR3 totals 17 residues. CDR1 is SGHAT, CDR2 FQNNGV, per germline.